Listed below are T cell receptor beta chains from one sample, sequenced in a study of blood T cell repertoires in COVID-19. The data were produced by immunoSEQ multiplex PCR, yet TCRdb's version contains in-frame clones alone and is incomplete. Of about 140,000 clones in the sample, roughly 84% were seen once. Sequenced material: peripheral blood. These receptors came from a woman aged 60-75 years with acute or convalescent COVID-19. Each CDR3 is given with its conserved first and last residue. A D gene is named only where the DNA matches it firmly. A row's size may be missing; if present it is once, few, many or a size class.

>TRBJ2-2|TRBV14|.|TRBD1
TGTGCCAGCAGGAGGGACAGGGCCACCGGGGAGCTGTTTTTT
CASRRDRATGELFF
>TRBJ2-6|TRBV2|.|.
TGTGCCAGCAGCCCAGGGTCGGCTGGGGCCAACGTCCTGACTTTC
CASSPGSAGANVLTF
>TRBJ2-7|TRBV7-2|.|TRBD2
TGTGCCAGCAGCTTGACTACTAGCGGGGGGGTCTACGAGCAGTACTTC
CASSLTTSGGVYEQYF
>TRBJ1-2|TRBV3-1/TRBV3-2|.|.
TGTGCCAGCAGCCAAGGGCGAGGAAATCTCTTCTATGGCTACACCTTC
CASSQGRGNLFYGYTF
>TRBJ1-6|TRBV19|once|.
TGTGCCAGTAGTAAGGAGGGTAGGGATTCACCCCTCCACTTT
CASSKEGRDSPLHF
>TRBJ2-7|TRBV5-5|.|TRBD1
TGTGCCAGCAGCTCCGACAGGGCGGCCTACGAGCAGTACTTC
CASSSDRAAYEQYF
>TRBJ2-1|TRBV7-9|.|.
TGTGCCAGCAGCTTAGCCCTCAAACAGACTACTTACAATGAGCAGTTCTTC
CASSLALKQTTYNEQFF
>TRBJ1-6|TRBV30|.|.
TGTGCCTGGGGAAGCGGTTCACCCCTCCACTTT
CAWGSGSPLHF
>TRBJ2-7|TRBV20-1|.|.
TGCAGTGCTGCTAAGAACAGAGAGCAGTACTTC
CSAAKNREQYF
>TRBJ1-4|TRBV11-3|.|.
TGTGCCAGCAGCTTAGTTCGGGGAGGTCTACTGTTTTTT
CASSLVRGGLLFF
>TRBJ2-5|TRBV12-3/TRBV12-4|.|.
TGTGCCAGCAGTTTAGTAGTGGAGACCCAGTACTTC
CASSLVVETQYF
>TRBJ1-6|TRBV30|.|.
TGTGCCGCGGACTCCTATAATTCACCCCTCCACTTT
CAADSYNSPLHF
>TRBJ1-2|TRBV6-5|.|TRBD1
TGTGCCACCATCGCCGGGACAGCCATCTACTATGGCTACACCTTC
CATIAGTAIYYGYTF
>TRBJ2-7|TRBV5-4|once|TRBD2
TGTGCCAGCAGCTTAAGCCGGGCTAGCGGGGGCCCCAAGTACTTC
CASSLSRASGGPKYF
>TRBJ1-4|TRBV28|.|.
TGTGCCAGCAGTCACCCCGGGGGGGGGAATGAAAAACTGTTTTTT
CASSHPGGGNEKLFF
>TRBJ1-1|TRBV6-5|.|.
TGTGCCAGCACGGGATCCGGTGAAGCTTTCTTT
CASTGSGEAFF
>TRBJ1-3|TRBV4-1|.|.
TGCGCCAGCAGCCAACTGCCGACAGGACTGGGGAACACCATATATTTT
CASSQLPTGLGNTIYF
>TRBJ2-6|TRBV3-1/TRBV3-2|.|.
TGTGCCAGCAGCAGCACGCCCTCTGGGGCCAACGTCCTGACTTTC
CASSSTPSGANVLTF
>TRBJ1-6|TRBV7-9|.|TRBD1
TGTGCCGCGGGACAGGGGGCAAGCTCCTATAATTCACCCCTCCACTTT
CAAGQGASSYNSPLHF
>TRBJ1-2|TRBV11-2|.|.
TGTGCCAGCAGCCAGGGGCACTATGGCTACACCTTC
CASSQGHYGYTF
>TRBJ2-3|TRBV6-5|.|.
TGTGCCAGCAGGGACCGGACTGGACCTAATACGCAGTATTTT
CASRDRTGPNTQYF
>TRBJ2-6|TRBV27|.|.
TGTGCCAGCAGGGTTAGCTCTGGGGCCAACGTCCTGACTTTC
CASRVSSGANVLTF
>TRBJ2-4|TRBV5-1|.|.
TGCGCCAGCAGACCGGGAACCATAGCCAAAAACATTCAGTACTTC
CASRPGTIAKNIQYF
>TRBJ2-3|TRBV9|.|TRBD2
TGTGCCAGCAGCGTAGCGGCGGGGGGTAACACAGATACGCAGTATTTT
CASSVAAGGNTDTQYF
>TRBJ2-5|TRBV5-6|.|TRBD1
TGTGCCAGCAGCTCCACAGGGGGGTTTGAGACCCAGTACTTC
CASSSTGGFETQYF